The next 25 T cell receptor beta chains were all read from a single sample in a study of T cell responses to AZD1222 COVID-19 vaccine. The assay was immunoSEQ multiplex PCR, and TCRdb's table has in-frame clones only and misses some. This repertoire shows roughly 130,000 clones, more than 85% found once; its top ten account for approximately 3.8%. Sequencing was performed on peripheral blood, taken 28 days after the second AZD1222 dose. All receptors come from an adult who received the AZD1222 COVID-19 vaccine.

J is TRBJ1-1 and V is TRBV9; 7 bases are a match to TRBD1. Germline V gene data show CDR1 as SGDLS and CDR2 as YYNGEE. J was trimmed by 4 bases and V by 4 bases; bases with no gene match: 10. This CDR3 comprises 15 residues. CDR3 in amino acids: CASSPRGGAITEAFF. Here the CDR3 DNA reads TGTGCCAGCAGCCCCAGGGGGGGCGCGATCACTGAAGCTTTCTTT.

The chain combines TRBV11-2 with TRBJ1-1; TRBD1 aligns across 9 bases. The CDR3 contains 13 residues. Germline-derived CDR1 and CDR2 are SGHAT and FQNNGV. V trimming: 5 bases; J trimming: 8 bases; junction bases outside the gene matches: 6. CDR3 nucleotides: TGTGCCAGCAGCCCAAGGACAGGGGAAGAAGCTTTCTTT. Its translation is CASSPRTGEEAFF.

CDR3 protein: CASSRGTGIGYGYTF. The CDR3 DNA reads as TGCGCCAGCAGCCGAGGCACCGGGATCGGCTATGGCTACACCTTC. V and J are TRBV4-1 and TRBJ1-2; no clear D gene. The CDR3 contains 15 residues. Germline CDR1 reads MGHRA; CDR2 reads YSYEKL. Trimming removed 4 bases at V and 4 bases at J, with 16 bases between.

The chain combines TRBV4-1 with TRBJ1-5; TRBD1 might be the D (5 bases). The V gene lost 1 base and the J gene lost 5 bases, with 9 bases spanning the gap. The CDR3 length is 14 residues. The germline V gene encodes CDR1 MGHRA and CDR2 YSYEKL. The CDR3 loop is CASSQGWGDQPQHF. The CDR3 DNA reads TGCGCCAGCAGCCAAGGTTGGGGGGATCAGCCCCAGCATTTT.

The V call is TRBV14, the J call TRBJ1-2, with 7 bases fitting TRBD1. J was trimmed by 5 bases and V by 4 bases; bases with no gene match: 7. Germline CDR1 reads SGHDN; CDR2 reads FVKESK. The CDR3 contains 14 residues. The CDR3 sequence is CASSLQTGSYGYTF. For the CDR3, the DNA is TGTGCCAGCAGCCTCCAGACAGGGTCGTATGGCTACACCTTC.

This chain links TRBV2 with TRBJ1-2; weak D call: TRBD1 (5 bases). V was cut by 6 bases and J by 4 bases, with 18 bases left in between. CDR3 size: 15 residues. Germline CDR1 and CDR2: SNHLY and FYNNEI. The DNA for the CDR3 is TGTGCCAGCAGCTCCCAGGGCCCGGCCGCCTATGGCTACACCTTC. This translates into CASSSQGPAAYGYTF.

This chain links TRBV5-1 with TRBJ2-1; 8 nucleotides agree with TRBD2. Germline lookup yields CDR1 SGHRS and CDR2 YFSETQ. This CDR3 region has 15 residues. The ends lost 4 bases at V and 2 bases at J; junction bases unmatched: 5. The CDR3 nucleotides are TGCGCCAGCAGCGCAGCGGGGGACACCTACAATGAGCAGTTCTTC. Its protein product is CASSAAGDTYNEQFF.

The V call is TRBV5-5, the J call TRBJ2-2; D tentatively reads TRBD1 or TRBD2 (5 bases each). V lost 0 bases, J lost 4 bases, and 13 bases lay in between. Germline V gene sequence: CDR1 SGHKS, CDR2 YYEKEE (reference sequence). CDR3 length: 16 residues. The CDR3 coding sequence is TGTGCCAGCAGCTTGGATGGGGGTAGGCTCACCGGGGAGCTGTTTTTT. Translating it yields CASSLDGGRLTGELFF.

The chain employs TRBV2 and TRBJ2-3; no definite D call. Germline CDR1 reads SNHLY; CDR2 reads FYNNEI. Trimming pared 5 bases from V and 2 bases from J, leaving 11 bases between. The CDR3 length is 14 residues. The CDR3: CASSLRSLTDTQYF. In nucleotides, the CDR3 is TGTGCCAGCAGTCTCCGCTCACTCACAGATACGCAGTATTTT.

The V gene is TRBV5-1, the J gene TRBJ1-2; maybe TRBD1 (5 bases). This CDR3 is built from 13 residues. Between the trimmed V and J ends, which lost 3 bases and 3 bases, there was a span of 9 bases. The germline CDR1 and CDR2 sequences are SGHRS and YFSETQ. CDR3 sequence (DNA): TGCGCCAGCAGCTCCGACAGATACTATGGCTACACCTTC. It yields the protein CASSSDRYYGYTF.

This chain joins TRBV4-3 and TRBJ2-1, with TRBD2 matching 8 bases. With 1 base clipped from V and 4 bases from J, the junction kept 9 bases outside the gene matches. The germline gives CDR1 LGHNA, CDR2 YSLEER. This CDR3 is 17 amino acids long. Written as DNA, the CDR3 is TGCGCCAGCAGCCAAGCTGGCGCGGGGGGACCATACAATGAGCAGTTCTTC. Encoded protein: CASSQAGAGGPYNEQFF.

The gene calls are TRBV12-2 and TRBJ1-6. TRBV12-2 is recorded as a pseudogene. This CDR3 has 17 amino acids. CDR3 residues: CASRLALGSGTVSPLHF. The CDR3 region has the DNA TGTGCAAGTCGCTTAGCGTTGGGGAGTGGTACGGTATCACCCCTCCACTTT.

This rearrangement joins TRBV13 to TRBJ1-2, with a tentative D call TRBD1 (5 bases). V gave up 0 bases and J gave up 4 bases, with 18 bases separating them. Germline CDR1 is PRHDT and CDR2 is FYEKMQ (reference sequence). The CDR3 covers 17 residues. For the CDR3, the DNA is TGTGCCAGCAGCTTAGGATCCAGGGTCGAACGGGGCTATGGCTACACCTTC. Amino acids: CASSLGSRVERGYGYTF.

This chain links TRBV5-6 with TRBJ2-5; a weak D match, TRBD2 (5 bases). CDR1 is SGHDT and CDR2 is YYEEEE in the germline V gene. CDR3 length: 15 amino acids. V was shortened by 2 bases and J by 4 bases, with 15 bases between the two germline ends. DNA for the CDR3: TGTGCCAGCAGCTTTGGTGCTCGGGGTACAGAGACCCAGTACTTC. Translated: CASSFGARGTETQYF.

In its sample, this clone was seen once. This chain joins TRBV5-4 and TRBJ2-5; maybe TRBD2 (5 bases). The CDR3 has 17 residues. CDR1 and CDR2 (germline): SGHNT, YYREEE (reference sequence). Deletions cut 1 base from V and 2 bases from J, with 18 bases between. CDR3 sequence reads: CASSLPPSGFEQETQYF. The CDR3 DNA follows: TGTGCCAGCAGCTTGCCACCTTCGGGGTTTGAGCAAGAGACCCAGTACTTC.

V gene TRBV9 combines with J gene TRBJ2-1; 12 positions match TRBD2. This CDR3 is built from 15 residues. CDR1 is SGDLS, CDR2 YYNGEE, per germline. With V trimmed by 3 bases and J by 3 bases, 1 base remained unmatched. The CDR3 coding sequence is TGTGCCAGCAGCGCGACTAGCGGGGGCTACAATGAGCAGTTCTTC. Amino acids: CASSATSGGYNEQFF.

The chain employs TRBV27 and TRBJ2-5; tentatively, D is TRBD1 (6 bases). Germline-derived CDR1 and CDR2 are MNHEY and SMNVEV (reference sequence). CDR3 length: 17 residues. V was pared by 4 bases and J by 3 bases, with 21 bases between. DNA for the CDR3: TGTGCCAGCAGTTCGAAGGTCAGGGGCCCTTTCGAAGAGACCCAGTACTTC. It codes for CASSSKVRGPFEETQYF.

The chain employs TRBV19 and TRBJ2-7; D is unclear. The CDR3 runs 12 residues. Germline-derived CDR1 and CDR2 are LNHDA and SQIVND (reference sequence). Trimming took 4 bases from V and 6 from J, leaving 10 bases between them. The DNA for the CDR3 is TGTGCCAGTAGTAACCCTGCGCGCGAGCAGTACTTC. This gives the protein CASSNPAREQYF.

The V call is TRBV10-3, the J call TRBJ2-7; TRBD1 matches 9 bases. The ends lost 7 bases at V and 4 bases at J; junction bases unmatched: 8. CDR1 is ENHRY, CDR2 SYGVKD, per germline. CDR3 length equals 14 residues. CDR3 nucleotide sequence: TGTGCCATCAATGGACAGGGGCGCCCTTACGAGCAGTACTTC. The encoded protein is CAINGQGRPYEQYF.

On this clone: Different DNA sequences within this sample yield the same CDR3. This chain links TRBV12-3 or TRBV12-4 with TRBJ1-3, with no clear D. This CDR3 has 12 amino acids. Trimming pared 2 bases from V and 4 bases from J, leaving 3 bases between. Here the CDR3 DNA reads TGTGCCAGCAGTTTATCGGGAAACACCATATATTTT. Translation gives CASSLSGNTIYF.

The CDR3 coding sequence is TGTGCCAGCACCCTGGGACTAGCGGGGAACACCGGGGAGCTGTTTTTT. Translating it yields CASTLGLAGNTGELFF. The chain joins TRBV2 to TRBJ2-2, with TRBD2 matching over 12 bases. J gave up 1 base and V 7 bases, and 4 bases lay outside the gene matches. This CDR3 has 16 amino acids. Germline V gives CDR1 SNHLY, CDR2 FYNNEI.

The CDR3 coding sequence is TGTGCCAGCAGCTTGTTGAACCGGGCAGAAAAACTGTTTTTT. Its translation: CASSLLNRAEKLFF. V gene TRBV5-8 combines with J gene TRBJ1-4; D unresolved. This CDR3 contains 14 residues. CDR1 and CDR2 from the germline V gene are SGHTS and YDEGEE. The V end was cut by 1 base, the J end by 8 bases, with 12 bases between.

The chain uses TRBV2 and TRBJ1-2; a possible D gene is TRBD1 (6 bases). V lost 7 bases and J lost 3, with 18 bases in between. The germline CDR1 and CDR2 sequences are SNHLY and FYNNEI. This CDR3 is built from 15 residues. The CDR3, as DNA: TGTGCCAGCACCCCCGTTACAGGGCCTCACTATGGCTACACCTTC. Protein product: CASTPVTGPHYGYTF.

Only one count was recorded for this clone. V gene TRBV4-3 combines with J gene TRBJ2-3, with 8 positions matching TRBD1. Germline V gene lookup returns CDR1 LGHNA and CDR2 YSLEER. After removal of 2 bases from V and 7 bases from J, the junction contained 11 bases not matched to a gene. The CDR3 contains 16 residues. The CDR3 region is CASSQRGQGARNTQYF. The CDR3 bases are TGCGCCAGCAGCCAAAGGGGCCAGGGGGCTAGGAATACGCAGTATTTT.

The V call is TRBV6-5, the J call TRBJ1-5; TRBD1 matches 8 bases. Germline trimming cut 5 bases from V and 5 bases from J; bases unmatched to any gene: 8. CDR1 MNHEY and CDR2 SVGAGI come from the germline V gene. This CDR3 spans 15 amino acids. The CDR3 DNA reads TGTGCCAGCAGTACCGTCTCAGGGGGCTATCAGCCCCAGCATTTT. This sequence encodes CASSTVSGGYQPQHF.